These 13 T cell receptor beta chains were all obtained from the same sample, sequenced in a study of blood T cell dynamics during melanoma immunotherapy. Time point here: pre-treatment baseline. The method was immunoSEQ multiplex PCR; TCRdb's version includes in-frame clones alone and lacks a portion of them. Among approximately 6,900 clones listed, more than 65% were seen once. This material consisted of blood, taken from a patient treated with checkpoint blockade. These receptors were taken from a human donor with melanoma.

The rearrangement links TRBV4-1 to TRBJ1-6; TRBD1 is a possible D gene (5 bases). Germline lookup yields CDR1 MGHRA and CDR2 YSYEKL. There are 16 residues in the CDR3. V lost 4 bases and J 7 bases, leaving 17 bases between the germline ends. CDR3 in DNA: TGCGCCAGCAGCCTAGACCCAGGCTGGGGGAATTCACCCCTCCACTTT. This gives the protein CASSLDPGWGNSPLHF.

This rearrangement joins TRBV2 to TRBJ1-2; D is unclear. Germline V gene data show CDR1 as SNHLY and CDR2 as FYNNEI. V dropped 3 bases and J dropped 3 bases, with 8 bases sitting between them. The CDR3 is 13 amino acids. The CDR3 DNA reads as TGTGCCAGCAGTGAGTACCTCTACTATGGCTACACCTTC. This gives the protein CASSEYLYYGYTF. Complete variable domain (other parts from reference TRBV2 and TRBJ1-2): EPEVTQTPSHQVTQMGQEVILRCVPISNHLYFYWYRQILGQKVEFLVSFYNNEISEKSEIFDDQFSVERPDGSNFTLKIRSTKLEDSAMYFCASSEYLYYGYTFGSGTRLTVV.

In DNA form, the CDR3 reads TGTGCCAGCAGTGACTCAGCGACAAACAACTATGGCTACACCTTC. This sequence encodes CASSDSATNNYGYTF. This sequence joins TRBV6-4 and TRBJ1-2; D call uncertain. Germline CDR1 reads MRHNA; CDR2 reads SNTAGT. V was trimmed by 0 bases and J by 2 bases, leaving 10 bases between them. The CDR3 has 15 amino acids.

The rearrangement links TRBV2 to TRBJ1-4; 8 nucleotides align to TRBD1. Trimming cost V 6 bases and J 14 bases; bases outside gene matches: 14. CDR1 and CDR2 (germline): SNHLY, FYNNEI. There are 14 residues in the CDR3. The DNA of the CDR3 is TGTGCCAGCAGGGCTTCGACAGGGGTCATTCTCCTGTTTTTT. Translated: CASRASTGVILLFF.

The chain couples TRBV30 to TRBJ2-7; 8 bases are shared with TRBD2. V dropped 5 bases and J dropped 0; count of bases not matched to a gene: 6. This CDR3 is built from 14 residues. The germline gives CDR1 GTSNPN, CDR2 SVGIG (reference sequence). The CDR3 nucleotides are TGTGCCTGGCAACCCGGGACTAGCTCCTACGAGCAGTACTTC. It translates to CAWQPGTSSYEQYF. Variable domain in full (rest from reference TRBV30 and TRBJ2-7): SQTIHQWPATLVQPVGSPLSLECTVEGTSNPNLYWYRQAAGRGLQLLFYSVGIGQISSEVPQNLSASRPQDRQFILSSKKLLLSDSGFYLCAWQPGTSSYEQYFGPGTRLTVT.

As DNA, the CDR3 is TGTGCCAGCAGTGAATGGGGGGCCAGCGGGAGTGGCTACACCTTC. Protein sequence: CASSEWGASGSGYTF. The chain carries TRBV25-1 and TRBJ1-2; weak D call: TRBD1 (6 bases). CDR3 length: 15 residues. Deletions cut 1 base from V and 7 bases from J, with 16 bases between. Germline assignment: CDR1 MGHDK and CDR2 SYGVNS.

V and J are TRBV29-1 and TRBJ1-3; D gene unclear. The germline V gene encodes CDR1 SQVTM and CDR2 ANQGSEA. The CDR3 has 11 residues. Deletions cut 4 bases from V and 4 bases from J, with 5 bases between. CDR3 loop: CSVVRGNTIYF. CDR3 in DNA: TGCAGCGTTGTGCGCGGAAACACCATATATTTT.

In nucleotides, the CDR3 is TGCGCCAGCGCTGCTAGCGGGGAGTACGAGCAGTACTTC. Translated, it gives CASAASGEYEQYF. The chain has TRBV5-1 and TRBJ2-5; 9 bases are a match to TRBD2. The assigned J gene may be wrong: the sequence end matches TRBJ2-7 better. CDR1 and CDR2 (germline): SGHRS, YFSETQ. This CDR3 comprises 13 residues.

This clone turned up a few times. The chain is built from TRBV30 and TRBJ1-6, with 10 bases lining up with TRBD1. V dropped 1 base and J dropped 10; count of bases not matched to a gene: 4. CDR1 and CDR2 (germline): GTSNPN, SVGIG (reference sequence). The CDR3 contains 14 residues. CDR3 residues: CAWSGGTGASPLHF. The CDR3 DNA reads TGTGCCTGGAGTGGAGGGACAGGGGCCTCACCCCTCCACTTT.

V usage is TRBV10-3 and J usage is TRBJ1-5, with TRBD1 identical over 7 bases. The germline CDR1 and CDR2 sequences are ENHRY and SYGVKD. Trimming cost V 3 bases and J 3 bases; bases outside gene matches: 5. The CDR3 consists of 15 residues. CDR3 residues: CAISDFGTDNQPQHF. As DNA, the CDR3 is TGTGCCATCAGTGATTTCGGGACAGACAATCAGCCCCAGCATTTT.

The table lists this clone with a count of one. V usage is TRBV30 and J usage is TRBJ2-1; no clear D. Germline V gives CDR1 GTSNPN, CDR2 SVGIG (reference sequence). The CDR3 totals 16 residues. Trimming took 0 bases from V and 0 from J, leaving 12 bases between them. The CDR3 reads CAWSVVSTSSYNEQFF. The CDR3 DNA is TGTGCCTGGAGTGTAGTGTCCACCAGCTCCTACAATGAGCAGTTCTTC.

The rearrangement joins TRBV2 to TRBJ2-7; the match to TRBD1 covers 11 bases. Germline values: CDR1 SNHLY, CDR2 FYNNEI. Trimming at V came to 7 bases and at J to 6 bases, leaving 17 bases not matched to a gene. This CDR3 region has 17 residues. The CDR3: CASTPGTGQGVPGEQYF. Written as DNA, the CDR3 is TGTGCCAGCACACCGGGTACGGGACAGGGGGTTCCTGGCGAGCAGTACTTC.

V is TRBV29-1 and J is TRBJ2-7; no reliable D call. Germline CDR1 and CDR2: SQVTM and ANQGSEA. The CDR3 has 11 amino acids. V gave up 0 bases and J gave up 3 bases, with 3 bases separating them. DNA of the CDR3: TGCAGCGTTGAAGACAACTACGAGCAGTACTTC. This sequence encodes CSVEDNYEQYF.